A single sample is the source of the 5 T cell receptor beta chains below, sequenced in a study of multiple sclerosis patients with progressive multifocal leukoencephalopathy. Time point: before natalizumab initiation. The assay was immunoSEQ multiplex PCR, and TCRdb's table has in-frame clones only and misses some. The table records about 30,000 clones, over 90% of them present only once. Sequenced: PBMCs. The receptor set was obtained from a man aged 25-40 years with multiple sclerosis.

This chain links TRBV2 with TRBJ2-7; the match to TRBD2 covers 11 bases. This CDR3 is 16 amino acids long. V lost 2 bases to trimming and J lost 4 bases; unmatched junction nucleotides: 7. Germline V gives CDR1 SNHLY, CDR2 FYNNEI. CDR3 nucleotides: TGTGCCAGCAGTGAATCCCTAGCGGGAGGCACGTACGAGCAGTACTTC. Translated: CASSESLAGGTYEQYF.

The CDR3: CASSHLLAASSYEQYF. The CDR3 DNA sequence: TGCGCCAGCAGCCACTTACTAGCGGCTAGCTCCTACGAGCAGTACTTC. The chain uses TRBV4-1 and TRBJ2-7, with 8 bases lining up with TRBD2. V dropped 3 bases and J dropped 0; count of bases not matched to a gene: 7. The CDR3 runs to 16 residues. Germline-derived CDR1 and CDR2 are MGHRA and YSYEKL.

The CDR3 here is CATSRSQYNQPQHF. CDR3 in DNA: TGTGCCACCAGCAGGTCACAGTATAATCAGCCCCAGCATTTT. The chain combines TRBV15 with TRBJ1-5; no reliable D call. The CDR3 length is 14 residues. Germline V gives CDR1 LNHNV, CDR2 YYDKDF (reference sequence). V was trimmed by 3 bases and J by 4 bases, leaving 10 bases between them.

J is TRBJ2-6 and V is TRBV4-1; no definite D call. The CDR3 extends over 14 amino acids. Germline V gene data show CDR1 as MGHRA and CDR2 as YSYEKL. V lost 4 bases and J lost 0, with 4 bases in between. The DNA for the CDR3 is TGCGCCAGCAGCCCCCACTCTGGGGCCAACGTCCTGACTTTC. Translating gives CASSPHSGANVLTF.

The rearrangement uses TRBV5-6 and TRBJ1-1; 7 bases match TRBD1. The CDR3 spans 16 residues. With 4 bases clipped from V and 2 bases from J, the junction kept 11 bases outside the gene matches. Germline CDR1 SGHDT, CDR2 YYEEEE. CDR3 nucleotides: TGTGCCAGCAGCCAATTTAGGACAGGTACTAACACTGAAGCTTTCTTT. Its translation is CASSQFRTGTNTEAFF. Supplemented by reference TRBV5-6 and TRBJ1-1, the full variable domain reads DAGVTQSPTHLIKTRGQQVTLRCSPKSGHDTVSWYQQALGQGPQFIFQYYEEEERQRGNFPDRFSGHQFPNYSSELNVNALLLGDSALYLCASSQFRTGTNTEAFFGQGTRLTVV.